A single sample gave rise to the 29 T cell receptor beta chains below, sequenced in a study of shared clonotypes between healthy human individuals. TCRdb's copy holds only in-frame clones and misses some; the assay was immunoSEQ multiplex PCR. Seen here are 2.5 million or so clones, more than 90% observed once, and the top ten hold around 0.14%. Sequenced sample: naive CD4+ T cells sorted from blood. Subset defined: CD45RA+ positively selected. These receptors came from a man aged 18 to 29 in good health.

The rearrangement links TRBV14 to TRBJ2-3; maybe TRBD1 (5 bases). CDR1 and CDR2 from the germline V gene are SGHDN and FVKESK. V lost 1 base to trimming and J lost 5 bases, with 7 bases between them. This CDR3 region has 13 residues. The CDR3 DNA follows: TGTGCCAGCAGCCAAGTACAGGTAGATACGCAGTATTTT. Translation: CASSQVQVDTQYF.

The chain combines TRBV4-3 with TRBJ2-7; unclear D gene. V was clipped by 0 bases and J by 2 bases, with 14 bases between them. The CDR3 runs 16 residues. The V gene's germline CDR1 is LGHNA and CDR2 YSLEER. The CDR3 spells CASSQDSGSNTYEQYF. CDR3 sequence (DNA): TGCGCCAGCAGCCAAGATTCGGGCAGCAATACCTACGAGCAGTACTTC.

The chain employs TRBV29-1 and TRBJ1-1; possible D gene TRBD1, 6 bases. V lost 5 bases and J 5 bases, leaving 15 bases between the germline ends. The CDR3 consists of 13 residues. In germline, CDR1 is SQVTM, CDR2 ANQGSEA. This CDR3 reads CSVIGGGLTEAFF. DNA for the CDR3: TGCAGCGTTATAGGAGGGGGACTGACTGAAGCTTTCTTT.

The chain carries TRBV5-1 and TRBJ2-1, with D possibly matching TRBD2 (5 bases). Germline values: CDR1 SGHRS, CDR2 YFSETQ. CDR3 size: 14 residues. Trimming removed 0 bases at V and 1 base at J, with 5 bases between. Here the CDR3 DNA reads TGCGCCAGCAGCTTGGAGCGGTCCTACAATGAGCAGTTCTTC. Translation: CASSLERSYNEQFF.

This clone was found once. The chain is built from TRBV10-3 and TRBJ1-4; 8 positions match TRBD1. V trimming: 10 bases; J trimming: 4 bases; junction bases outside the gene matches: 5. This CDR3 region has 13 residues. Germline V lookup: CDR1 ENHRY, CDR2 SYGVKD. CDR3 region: CATSGGYNEKLFF. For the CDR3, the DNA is TGTGCCACCTCAGGGGGCTATAATGAAAAACTGTTTTTT.

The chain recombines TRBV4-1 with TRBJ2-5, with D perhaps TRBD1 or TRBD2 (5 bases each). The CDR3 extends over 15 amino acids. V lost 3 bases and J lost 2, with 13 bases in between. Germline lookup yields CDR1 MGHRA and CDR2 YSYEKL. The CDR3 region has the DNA TGCGCCAGCAGCCAGCTACCCGGGGCACAAGAGACCCAGTACTTC. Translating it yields CASSQLPGAQETQYF.

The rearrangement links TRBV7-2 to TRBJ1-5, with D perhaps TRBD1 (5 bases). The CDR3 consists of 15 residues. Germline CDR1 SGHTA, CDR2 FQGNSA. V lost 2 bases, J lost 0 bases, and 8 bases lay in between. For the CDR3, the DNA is TGTGCCAGCAGCTTACAGGGCTATAGCAATCAGCCCCAGCATTTT. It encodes CASSLQGYSNQPQHF.

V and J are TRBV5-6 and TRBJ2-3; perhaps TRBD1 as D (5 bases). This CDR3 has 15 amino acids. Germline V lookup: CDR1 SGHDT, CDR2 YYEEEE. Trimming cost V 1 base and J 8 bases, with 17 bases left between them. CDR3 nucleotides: TGTGCCAGCAGCTTGTCCGGACATCGGTTGGGTACGCAGTATTTT. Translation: CASSLSGHRLGTQYF.

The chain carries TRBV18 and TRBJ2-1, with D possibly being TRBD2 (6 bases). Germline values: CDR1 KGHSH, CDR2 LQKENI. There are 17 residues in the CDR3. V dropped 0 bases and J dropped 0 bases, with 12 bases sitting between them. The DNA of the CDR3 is TGTGCCAGCTCACCACCGCGCGGGATGTCCTCCTACAATGAGCAGTTCTTC. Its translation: CASSPPRGMSSYNEQFF.

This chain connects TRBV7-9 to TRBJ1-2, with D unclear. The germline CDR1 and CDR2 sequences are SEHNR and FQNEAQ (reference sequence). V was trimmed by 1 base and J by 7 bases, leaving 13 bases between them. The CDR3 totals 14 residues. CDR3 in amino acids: CASSLEGTLSGYTF. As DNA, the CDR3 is TGTGCCAGCAGCTTAGAGGGAACTCTCTCTGGCTACACCTTC.

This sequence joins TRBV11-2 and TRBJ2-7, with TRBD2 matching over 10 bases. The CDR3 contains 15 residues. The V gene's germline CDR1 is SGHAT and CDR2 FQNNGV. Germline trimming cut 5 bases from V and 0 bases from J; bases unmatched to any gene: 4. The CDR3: CASSPPSGSSYEQYF. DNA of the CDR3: TGTGCCAGCAGCCCCCCTAGCGGGAGCTCCTACGAGCAGTACTTC. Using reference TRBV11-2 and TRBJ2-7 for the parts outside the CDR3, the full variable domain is EAGVAQSPRYKIIEKRQSVAFWCNPISGHATLYWYQQILGQGPKLLIQFQNNGVVDDSQLPKDRFSAERLKGVDSTLKIQPAKLEDSAVYLCASSPPSGSSYEQYFGPGTRLTVT.

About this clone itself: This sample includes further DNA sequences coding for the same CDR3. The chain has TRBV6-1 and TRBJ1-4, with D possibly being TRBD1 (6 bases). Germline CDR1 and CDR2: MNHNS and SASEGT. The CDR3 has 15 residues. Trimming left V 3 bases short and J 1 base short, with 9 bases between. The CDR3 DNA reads TGTGCCAGCAGTGAGCTCAGGGGAACTAATGAAAAACTGTTTTTT. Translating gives CASSELRGTNEKLFF.

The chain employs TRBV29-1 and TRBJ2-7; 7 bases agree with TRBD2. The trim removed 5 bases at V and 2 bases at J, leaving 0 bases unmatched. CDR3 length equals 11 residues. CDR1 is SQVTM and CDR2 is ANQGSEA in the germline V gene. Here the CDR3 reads CSVREAYEQYF. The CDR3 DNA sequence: TGCAGCGTTCGGGAGGCCTACGAGCAGTACTTC.

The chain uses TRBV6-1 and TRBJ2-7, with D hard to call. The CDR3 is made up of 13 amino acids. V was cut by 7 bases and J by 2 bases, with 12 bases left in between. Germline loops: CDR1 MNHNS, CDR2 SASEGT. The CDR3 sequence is CASNPNVAYEQYF. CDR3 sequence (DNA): TGTGCCAGCAATCCGAATGTCGCCTACGAGCAGTACTTC.

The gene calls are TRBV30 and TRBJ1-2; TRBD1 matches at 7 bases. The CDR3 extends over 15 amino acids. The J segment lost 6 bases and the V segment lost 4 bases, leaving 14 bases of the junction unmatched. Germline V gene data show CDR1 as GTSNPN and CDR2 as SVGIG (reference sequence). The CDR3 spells CAWIIQAQGGDGYTF. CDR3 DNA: TGTGCCTGGATTATACAGGCCCAGGGGGGCGATGGCTACACCTTC.

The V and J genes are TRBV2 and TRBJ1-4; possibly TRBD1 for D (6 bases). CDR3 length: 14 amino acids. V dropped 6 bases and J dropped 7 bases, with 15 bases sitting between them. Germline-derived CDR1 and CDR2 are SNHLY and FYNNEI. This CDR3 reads CASSAGVVGEKLFF. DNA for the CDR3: TGTGCCAGCAGCGCAGGGGTAGTCGGTGAAAAACTGTTTTTT.

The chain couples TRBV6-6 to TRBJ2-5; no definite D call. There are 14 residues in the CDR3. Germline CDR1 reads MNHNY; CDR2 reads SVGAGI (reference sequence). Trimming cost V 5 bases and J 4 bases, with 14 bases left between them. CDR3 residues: CASSDGRSPETQYF. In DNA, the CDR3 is TGTGCCAGCAGTGACGGTCGGAGTCCAGAGACCCAGTACTTC.

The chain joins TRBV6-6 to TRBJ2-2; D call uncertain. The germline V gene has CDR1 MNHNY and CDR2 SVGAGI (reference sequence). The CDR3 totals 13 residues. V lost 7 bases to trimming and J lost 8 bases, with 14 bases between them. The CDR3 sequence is CASTQLNAGELFF. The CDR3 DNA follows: TGTGCCAGCACCCAACTAAATGCAGGGGAGCTGTTTTTT.

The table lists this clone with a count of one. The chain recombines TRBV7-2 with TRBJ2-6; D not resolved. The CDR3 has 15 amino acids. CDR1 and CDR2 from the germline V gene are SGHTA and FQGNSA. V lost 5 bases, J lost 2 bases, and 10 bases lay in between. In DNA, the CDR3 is TGTGCCAGCAGCCCCCAGGTTCCTGGGGCCAACGTCCTGACTTTC. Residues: CASSPQVPGANVLTF. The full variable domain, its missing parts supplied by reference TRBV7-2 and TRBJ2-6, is GAGVSQSPSNKVTEKGKDVELRCDPISGHTALYWYRQSLGQGLEFLIYFQGNSAPDKSGLPSDRFSAERTGGSVSTLTIQRTQQEDSAVYLCASSPQVPGANVLTFGAGSRLTVL.

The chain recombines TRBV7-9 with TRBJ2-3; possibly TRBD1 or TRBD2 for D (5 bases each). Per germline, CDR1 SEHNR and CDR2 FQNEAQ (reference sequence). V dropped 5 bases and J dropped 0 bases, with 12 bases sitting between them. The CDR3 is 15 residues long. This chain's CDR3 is CASSTGTGSTDTQYF. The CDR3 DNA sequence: TGTGCCAGCAGCACCGGGACGGGCAGCACAGATACGCAGTATTTT.

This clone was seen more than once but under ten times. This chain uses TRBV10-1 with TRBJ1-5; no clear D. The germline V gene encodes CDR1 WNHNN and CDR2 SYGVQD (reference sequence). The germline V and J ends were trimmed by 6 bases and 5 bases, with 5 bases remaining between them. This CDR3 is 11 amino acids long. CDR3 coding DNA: TGCGCCAGCAGGGTAGATCAGCCCCAGCATTTT. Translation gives CASRVDQPQHF.

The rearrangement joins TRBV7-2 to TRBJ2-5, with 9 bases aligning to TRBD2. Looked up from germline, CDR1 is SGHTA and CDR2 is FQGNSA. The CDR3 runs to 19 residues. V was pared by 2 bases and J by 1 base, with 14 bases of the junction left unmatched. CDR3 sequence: CASSLRALAGALLQETQYF. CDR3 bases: TGTGCCAGCAGCTTAAGGGCCTTAGCGGGGGCCCTGCTCCAAGAGACCCAGTACTTC.

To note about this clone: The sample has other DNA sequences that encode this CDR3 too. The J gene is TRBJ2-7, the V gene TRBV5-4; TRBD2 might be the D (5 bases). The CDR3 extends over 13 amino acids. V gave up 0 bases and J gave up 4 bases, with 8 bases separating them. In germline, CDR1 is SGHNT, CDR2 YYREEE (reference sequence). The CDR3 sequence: CASSLASSYEQYF. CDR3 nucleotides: TGTGCCAGCAGCTTGGCTAGCTCGTACGAGCAGTACTTC.

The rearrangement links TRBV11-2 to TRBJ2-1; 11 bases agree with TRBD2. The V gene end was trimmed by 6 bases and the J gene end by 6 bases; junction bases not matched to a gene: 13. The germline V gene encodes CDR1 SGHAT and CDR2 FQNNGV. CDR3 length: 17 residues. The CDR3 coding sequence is TGTGCCAGCAGAGGGTCCTACGGGACTAGCGGACCCAATGAGCAGTTCTTC. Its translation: CASRGSYGTSGPNEQFF.

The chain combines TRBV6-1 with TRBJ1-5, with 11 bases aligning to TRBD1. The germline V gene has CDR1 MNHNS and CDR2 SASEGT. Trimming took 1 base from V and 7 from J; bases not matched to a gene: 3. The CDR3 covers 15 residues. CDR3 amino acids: CASSEGDRGTQPQHF. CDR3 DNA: TGTGCCAGCAGTGAAGGGGACAGGGGGACGCAGCCCCAGCATTTT.

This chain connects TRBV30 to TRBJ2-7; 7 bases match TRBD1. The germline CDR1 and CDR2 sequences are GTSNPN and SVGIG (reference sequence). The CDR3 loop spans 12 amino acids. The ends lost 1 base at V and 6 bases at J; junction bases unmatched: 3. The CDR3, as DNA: TGTGCCTGGAGTGCCCGGGACAGCGAGCAGTACTTC. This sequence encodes CAWSARDSEQYF.

The CDR3 DNA reads TGTGCCAGCAGTGCCCCCGACCAGGCGTGGGTGAGCTCCTACGAGCAGTACTTC. Amino acid sequence: CASSAPDQAWVSSYEQYF. This chain links TRBV6-1 with TRBJ2-7; D is unresolved. The germline V gene has CDR1 MNHNS and CDR2 SASEGT. Trimming left V 4 bases short and J 0 bases short, with 22 bases between. CDR3 length equals 18 residues.

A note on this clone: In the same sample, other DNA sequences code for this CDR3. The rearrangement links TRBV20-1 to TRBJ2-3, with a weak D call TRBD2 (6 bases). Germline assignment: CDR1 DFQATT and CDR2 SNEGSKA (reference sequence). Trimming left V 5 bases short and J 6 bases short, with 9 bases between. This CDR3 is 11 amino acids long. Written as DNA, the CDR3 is TGCAGTGCTCGGAGGGTGGATACGCAGTATTTT. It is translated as CSARRVDTQYF.

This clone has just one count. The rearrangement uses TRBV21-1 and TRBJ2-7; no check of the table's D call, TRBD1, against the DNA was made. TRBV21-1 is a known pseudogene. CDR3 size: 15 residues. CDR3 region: CASSPPEAGPYEQYF. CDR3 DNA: TGTGCCAGCAGCCCTCCCGAGGCAGGGCCCTACGAGCAGTACTTC.